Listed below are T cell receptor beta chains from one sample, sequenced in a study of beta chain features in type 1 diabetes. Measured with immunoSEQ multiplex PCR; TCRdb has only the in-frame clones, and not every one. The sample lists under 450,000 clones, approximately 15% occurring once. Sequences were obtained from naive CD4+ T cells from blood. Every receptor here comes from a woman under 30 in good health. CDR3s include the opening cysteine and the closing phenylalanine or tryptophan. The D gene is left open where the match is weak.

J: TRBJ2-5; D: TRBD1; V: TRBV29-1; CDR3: CSVQRTGGSETQYF
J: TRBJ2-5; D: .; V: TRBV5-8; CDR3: CASSLTGTKQETQYF
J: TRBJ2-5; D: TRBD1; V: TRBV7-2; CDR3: CASSTDRGGETQYF
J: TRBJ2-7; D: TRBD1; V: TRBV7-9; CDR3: CASSSDRGSYEQYF
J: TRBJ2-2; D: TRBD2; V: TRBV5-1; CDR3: CASSLVTSGSVARELFF
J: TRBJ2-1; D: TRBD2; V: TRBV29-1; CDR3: CSVEFLAGVGSHNEQFF
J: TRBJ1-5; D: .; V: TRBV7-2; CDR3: CASSLDGGRNQPQHF
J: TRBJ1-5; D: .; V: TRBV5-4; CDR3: CASSRSGSNQPQHF
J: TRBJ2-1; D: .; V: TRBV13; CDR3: CASSPPAVYNEQFF
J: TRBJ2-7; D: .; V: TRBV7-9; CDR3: CASRPQQVGYEQYF
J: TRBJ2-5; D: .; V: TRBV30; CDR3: CAWSKLTGSWGETQYF
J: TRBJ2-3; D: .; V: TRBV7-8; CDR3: CASSLSPSWVSTDTQYF
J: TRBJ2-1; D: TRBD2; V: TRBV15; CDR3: CATSREWTSGYNEQFF
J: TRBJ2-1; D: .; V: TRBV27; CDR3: CASSFVNEQFF